A single sample gave rise to the 5 T cell receptor beta chains below, sequenced in a study of CD8+CD57+ T cells in acquired aplastic anemia. Genomic DNA acted as the template from which TCR beta VDJ combination and CDR3 sequence profiling were carried out. TCRdb re-called the reads with MiXCR, one entry per CDR3 protein. Of about 160,000 distinct CDR3 sequences listed, around 40% are singletons. The sequenced sample consisted of sorted CD4+, CD8+, or CD8+CD57+ T cells (not recorded which) from PBMCs. These TCRs come from a human donor in good health.

The chain links TRBV2 to TRBJ1-5; D not certain. There are 14 residues in the CDR3. Trimming shortened V by 6 bases and J by 7 bases, and 16 bases separated the two germline ends. CDR1 and CDR2 (germline): SNHLY, FYNNEI. The CDR3 is CASSPGSPGQPQHF. The CDR3 DNA reads as TGTGCCAGCAGCCCCGGGTCACCCGGCCAGCCCCAGCATTTT.

About this clonotype itself: The germline gene is not matched at one end of the junction; a read error may be the cause. This CDR3 reads CASSEEARDRGWNEQYF. CDR3 DNA sequence: TGTGCCAGCAGTGAGGAGGCGCGGGACAGGGGTTGGAACGAGCAGTACTTC. The chain recombines TRBV24-1 with TRBJ2-7; 10 nucleotides align to TRBD1. This CDR3 contains 17 residues. Germline CDR1 KGHDR, CDR2 SFDVKD.

Many counts were recorded for this clonotype. This chain links TRBV6-1 with TRBJ2-7; the match to TRBD2 covers 7 bases. CDR3 size: 13 residues. Trimming removed 4 bases from V and 12 bases from J; junction bases left unmatched: 12. CDR1 is MNHNS and CDR2 is SASEGT in the germline V gene. The CDR3 is CASSVVRGSQRYF. The CDR3 bases are TGTGCCAGCAGTGTGGTCCGCGGGAGTCAGAGGTACTTC.

The V gene is TRBV6-5, the J gene TRBJ2-1; tentative D call: TRBD1 (5 bases). The ends were cut back, 1 base at V and 5 bases at J, with 12 bases in the middle. Germline V gene data show CDR1 as MNHEY and CDR2 as SVGAGI. The CDR3 spans 15 residues. DNA for the CDR3: TGTGCCAGCAGTTACTATGGATCAGGGAACAATGAGCAGTTCTTC. Translating gives CASSYYGSGNNEQFF.

This clonotype has a handful of counts. V is TRBV13 and J is TRBJ2-7, with TRBD2 identical over 12 bases. This CDR3 has 13 amino acids. V lost 11 bases to trimming and J lost 9 bases; unmatched junction nucleotides: 11. Per germline, CDR1 PRHDT and CDR2 FYEKMQ (reference sequence). In DNA, the CDR3 is TGTGCCCCAATCGGGACTAGCGGGTCTCGGCAGTACTTC. Translating gives CAPIGTSGSRQYF.